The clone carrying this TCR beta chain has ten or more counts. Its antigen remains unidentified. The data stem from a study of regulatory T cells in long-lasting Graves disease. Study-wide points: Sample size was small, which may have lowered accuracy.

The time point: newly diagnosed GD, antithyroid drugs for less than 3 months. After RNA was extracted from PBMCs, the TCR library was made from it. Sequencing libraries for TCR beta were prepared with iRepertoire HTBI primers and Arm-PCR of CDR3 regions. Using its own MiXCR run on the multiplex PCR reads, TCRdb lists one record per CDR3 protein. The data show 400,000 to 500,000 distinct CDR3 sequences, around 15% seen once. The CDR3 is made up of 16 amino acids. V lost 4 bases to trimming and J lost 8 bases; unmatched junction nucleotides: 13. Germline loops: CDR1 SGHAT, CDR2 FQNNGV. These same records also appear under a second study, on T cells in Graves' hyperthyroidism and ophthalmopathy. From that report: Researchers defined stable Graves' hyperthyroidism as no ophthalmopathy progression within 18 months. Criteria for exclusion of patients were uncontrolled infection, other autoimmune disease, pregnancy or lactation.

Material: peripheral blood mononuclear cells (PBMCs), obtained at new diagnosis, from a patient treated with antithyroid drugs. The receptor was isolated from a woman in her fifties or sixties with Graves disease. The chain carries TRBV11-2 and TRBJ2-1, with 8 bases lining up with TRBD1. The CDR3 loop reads CASSSGTGLLSDEQFF. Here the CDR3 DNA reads TGTGCCAGCAGCTCCGGGACAGGTTTGTTGAGCGATGAGCAGTTCTTC.